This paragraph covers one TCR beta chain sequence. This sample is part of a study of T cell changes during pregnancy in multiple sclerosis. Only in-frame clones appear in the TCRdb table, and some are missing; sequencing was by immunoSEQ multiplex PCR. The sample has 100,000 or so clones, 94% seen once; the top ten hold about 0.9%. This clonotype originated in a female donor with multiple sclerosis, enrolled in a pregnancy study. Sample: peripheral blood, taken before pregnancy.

CDR3: CASSLNRLMNTEAFF. CDR3 nucleotides: TGTGCCAGCAGCTTAAACCGACTCATGAACACTGAAGCTTTCTTT. The chain links TRBV7-9 to TRBJ1-1; D remains unclear. The CDR3 is 15 residues long. V was trimmed by 2 bases and J by 0 bases, leaving 10 bases between them. The germline V gene has CDR1 SEHNR and CDR2 FQNEAQ (reference sequence). The full variable domain, completed using reference TRBV7-9 and TRBJ1-1, is DTGVSQNPRHKITKRGQNVTFRCDPISEHNRLYWYRQTLGQGPEFLTYFQNEAQLEKSRLLSDRFSAERPKGSFSTLEIQRTEQGDSAMYLCASSLNRLMNTEAFFGQGTRLTVV.